The clone carrying this TCR beta chain was observed once. The CDR3 runs to 15 residues. CDR1 is SGHNT, CDR2 YYREEE, per germline (reference sequence). With 0 bases removed from V and 0 bases from J, the gap between germline ends came to 8 bases. This sample stems from a study of blood T cell repertoires in COVID-19. Across the study: Sites in the United States, Italy and Spain provided acute and convalescent COVID-19 samples. From T cells, B-cell-depleted T cells, or PBMCs came the material, which was cDNA or gDNA.

Under the authors' procedure: Reference gene primer amplification in the assay estimated nucleated cell counts. Profiling relied on immunoSEQ multiplex PCR, and the TCRdb table lists in-frame clones only, not all of them. V, J and clone size are taken as reported in that table, and D and trimming were inferred from the DNA itself. The table includes about 120,000 clones, about 83% detected once. This chain joins TRBV5-4 and TRBJ2-3; D gene unclear. This clonotype was sampled from a man aged 55-75 years with acute or convalescent COVID-19. Sequences were obtained from peripheral blood. CDR3 sequence reads: CASSLVRSSTDTQYF. The CDR3 DNA is TGTGCCAGCAGCTTGGTGCGGTCGAGCACAGATACGCAGTATTTT. The variable domain in full, with the rest retrieved from reference TRBV5-4 and TRBJ2-3, is ETGVTQSPTHLIKTRGQQVTLRCSSQSGHNTVSWYQQALGQGPQFIFQYYREEENGRGNFPPRFSGLQFPNYSSELNVNALELDDSALYLCASSLVRSSTDTQYFGPGTRLTVL.